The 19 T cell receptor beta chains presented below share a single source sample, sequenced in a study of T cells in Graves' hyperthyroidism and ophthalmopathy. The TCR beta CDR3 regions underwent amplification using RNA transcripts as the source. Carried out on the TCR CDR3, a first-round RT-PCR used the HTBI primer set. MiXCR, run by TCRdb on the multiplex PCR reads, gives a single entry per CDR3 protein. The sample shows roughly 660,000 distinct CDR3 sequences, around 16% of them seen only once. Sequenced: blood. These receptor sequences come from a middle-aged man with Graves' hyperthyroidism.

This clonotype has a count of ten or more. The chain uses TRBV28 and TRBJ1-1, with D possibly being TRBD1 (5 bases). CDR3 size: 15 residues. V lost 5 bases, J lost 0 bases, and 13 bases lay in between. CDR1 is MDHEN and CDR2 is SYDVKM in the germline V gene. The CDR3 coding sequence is TGTGCCAGCAGTCCACGAGAGGACATGAACACTGAAGCTTTCTTT. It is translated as CASSPREDMNTEAFF. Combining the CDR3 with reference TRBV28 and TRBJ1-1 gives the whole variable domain DVKVTQSSRYLVKRTGEKVFLECVQDMDHENMFWYRQDPGLGLRLIYFSYDVKMKEKGDIPEGYSVSREKKERFSLILESASTNQTSMYLCASSPREDMNTEAFFGQGTRLTVV.

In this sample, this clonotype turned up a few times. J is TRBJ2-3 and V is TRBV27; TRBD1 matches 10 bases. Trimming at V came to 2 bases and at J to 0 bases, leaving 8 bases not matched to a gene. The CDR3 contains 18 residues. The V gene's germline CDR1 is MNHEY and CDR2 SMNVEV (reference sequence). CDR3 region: CASSLRVWTGGSTDTQYF. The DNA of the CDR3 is TGTGCCAGCAGTTTAAGAGTCTGGACAGGGGGTAGCACAGATACGCAGTATTTT.

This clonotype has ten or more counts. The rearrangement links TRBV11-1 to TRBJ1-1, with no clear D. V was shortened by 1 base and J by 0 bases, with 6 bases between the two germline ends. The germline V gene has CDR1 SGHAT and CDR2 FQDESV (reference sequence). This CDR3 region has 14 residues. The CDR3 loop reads CASSLEAVNTEAFF. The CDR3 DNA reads TGTGCCAGCAGCTTAGAGGCGGTGAACACTGAAGCTTTCTTT.

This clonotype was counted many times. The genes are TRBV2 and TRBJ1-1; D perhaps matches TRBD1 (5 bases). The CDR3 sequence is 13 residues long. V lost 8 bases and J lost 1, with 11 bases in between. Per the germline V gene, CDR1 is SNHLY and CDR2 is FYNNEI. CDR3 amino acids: CASGLTGNTEAFF. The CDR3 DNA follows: TGTGCCAGCGGACTAACAGGGAACACTGAAGCTTTCTTT.

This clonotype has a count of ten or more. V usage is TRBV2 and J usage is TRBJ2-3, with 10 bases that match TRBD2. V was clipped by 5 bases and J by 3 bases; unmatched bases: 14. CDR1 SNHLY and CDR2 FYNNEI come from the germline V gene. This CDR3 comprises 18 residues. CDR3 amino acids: CASSQRLAGPTATDTQYF. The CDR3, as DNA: TGTGCCAGCAGTCAACGACTAGCGGGCCCCACGGCAACAGATACGCAGTATTTT.

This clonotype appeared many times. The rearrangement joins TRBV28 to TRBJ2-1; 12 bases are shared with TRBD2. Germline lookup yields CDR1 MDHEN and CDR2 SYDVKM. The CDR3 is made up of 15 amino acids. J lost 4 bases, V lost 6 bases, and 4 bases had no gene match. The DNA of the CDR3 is TGTGCCAGCAGCCGTGGACTAGCGGGGTACAATGAGCAGTTCTTC. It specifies CASSRGLAGYNEQFF.

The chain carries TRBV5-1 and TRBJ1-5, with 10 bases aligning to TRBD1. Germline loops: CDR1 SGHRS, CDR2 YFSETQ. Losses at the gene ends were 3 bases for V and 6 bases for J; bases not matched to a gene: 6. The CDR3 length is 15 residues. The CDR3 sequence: CASSWGQGPGQPQHF. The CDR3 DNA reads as TGCGCCAGCAGCTGGGGACAGGGGCCTGGTCAGCCCCAGCATTTT.

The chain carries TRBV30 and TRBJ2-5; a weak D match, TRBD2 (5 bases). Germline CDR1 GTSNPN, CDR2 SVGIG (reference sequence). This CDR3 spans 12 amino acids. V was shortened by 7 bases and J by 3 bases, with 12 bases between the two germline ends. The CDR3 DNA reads TGTGCCTTAAGACGGGGAAAAGAGACCCAGTACTTC. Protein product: CALRRGKETQYF.

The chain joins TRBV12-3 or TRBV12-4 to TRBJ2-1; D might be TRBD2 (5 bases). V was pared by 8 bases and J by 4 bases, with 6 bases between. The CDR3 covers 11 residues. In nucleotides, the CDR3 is TGTGCCAGCCTAGCATACAATGAGCAGTTCTTC. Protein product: CASLAYNEQFF.

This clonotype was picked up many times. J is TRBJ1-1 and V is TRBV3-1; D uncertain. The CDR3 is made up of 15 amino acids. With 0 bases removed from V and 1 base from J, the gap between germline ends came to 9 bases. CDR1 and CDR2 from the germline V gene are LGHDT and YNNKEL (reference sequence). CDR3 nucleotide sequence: TGTGCCAGCAGCCAAGACGAGGGTTGGAACACTGAAGCTTTCTTT. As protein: CASSQDEGWNTEAFF.

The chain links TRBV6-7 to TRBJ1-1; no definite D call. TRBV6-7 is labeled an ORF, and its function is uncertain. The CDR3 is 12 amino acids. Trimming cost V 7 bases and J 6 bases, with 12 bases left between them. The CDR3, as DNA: TGTGCCAGCACCGAGCCCGACCCTGAAGCTTTCTTT. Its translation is CASTEPDPEAFF.

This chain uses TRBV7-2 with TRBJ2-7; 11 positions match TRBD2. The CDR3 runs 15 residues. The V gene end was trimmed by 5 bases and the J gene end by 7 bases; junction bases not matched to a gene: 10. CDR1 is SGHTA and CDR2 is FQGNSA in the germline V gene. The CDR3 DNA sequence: TGTGCCAGCAGCCCTCTAACTAGCGGGGGTTATGAGCAGTACTTC. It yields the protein CASSPLTSGGYEQYF. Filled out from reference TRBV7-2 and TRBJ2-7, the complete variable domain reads GAGVSQSPSNKVTEKGKDVELRCDPISGHTALYWYRQSLGQGLEFLIYFQGNSAPDKSGLPSDRFSAERTGGSVSTLTIQRTQQEDSAVYLCASSPLTSGGYEQYFGPGTRLTVT.

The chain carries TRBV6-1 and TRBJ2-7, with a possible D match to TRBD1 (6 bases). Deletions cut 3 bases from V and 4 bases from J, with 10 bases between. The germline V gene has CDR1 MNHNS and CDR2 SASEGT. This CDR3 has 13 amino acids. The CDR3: CASSENRAYEQYF. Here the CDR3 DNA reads TGTGCCAGCAGTGAGAACAGGGCTTACGAGCAGTACTTC.

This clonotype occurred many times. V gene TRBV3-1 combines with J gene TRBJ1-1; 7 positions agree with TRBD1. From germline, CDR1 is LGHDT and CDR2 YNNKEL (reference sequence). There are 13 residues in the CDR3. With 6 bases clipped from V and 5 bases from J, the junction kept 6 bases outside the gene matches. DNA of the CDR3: TGTGCCAGCAGTGACAGGGACCGGACTGAAGCTTTCTTT. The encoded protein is CASSDRDRTEAFF.

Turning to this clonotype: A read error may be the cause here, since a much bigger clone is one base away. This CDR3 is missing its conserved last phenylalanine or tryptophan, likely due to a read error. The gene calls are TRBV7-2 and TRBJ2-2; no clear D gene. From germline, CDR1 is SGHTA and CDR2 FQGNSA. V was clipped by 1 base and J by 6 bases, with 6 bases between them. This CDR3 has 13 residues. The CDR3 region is CASSLGVAGELFL. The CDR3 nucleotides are TGTGCCAGCAGCTTAGGTGTAGCCGGGGAGCTGTTTTTG.

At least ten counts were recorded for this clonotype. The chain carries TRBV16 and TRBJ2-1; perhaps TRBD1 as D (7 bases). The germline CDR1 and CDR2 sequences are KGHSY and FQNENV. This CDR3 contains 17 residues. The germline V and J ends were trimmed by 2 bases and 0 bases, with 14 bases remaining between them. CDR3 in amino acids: CASSQEEGASSYNEQFF. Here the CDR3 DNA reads TGTGCCAGCAGCCAAGAGGAGGGGGCTAGCTCCTACAATGAGCAGTTCTTC.

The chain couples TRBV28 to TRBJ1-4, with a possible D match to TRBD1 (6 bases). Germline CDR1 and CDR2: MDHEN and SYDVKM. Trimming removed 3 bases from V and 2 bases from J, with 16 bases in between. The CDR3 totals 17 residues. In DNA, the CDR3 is TGTGCCAGCAGTTTTACCCCCGGGGGGGGCACTAATGAAAAACTGTTTTTT. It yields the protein CASSFTPGGGTNEKLFF. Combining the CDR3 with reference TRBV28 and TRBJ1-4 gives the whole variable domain DVKVTQSSRYLVKRTGEKVFLECVQDMDHENMFWYRQDPGLGLRLIYFSYDVKMKEKGDIPEGYSVSREKKERFSLILESASTNQTSMYLCASSFTPGGGTNEKLFFGSGTQLSVL.

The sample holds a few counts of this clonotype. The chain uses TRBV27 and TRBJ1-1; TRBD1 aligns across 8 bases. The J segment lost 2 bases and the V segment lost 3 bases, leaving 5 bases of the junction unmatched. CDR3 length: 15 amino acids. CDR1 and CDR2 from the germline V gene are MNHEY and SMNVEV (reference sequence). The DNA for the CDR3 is TGTGCCAGCAGTTTGGGGACAGGACCAAACACTGAAGCTTTCTTT. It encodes CASSLGTGPNTEAFF.

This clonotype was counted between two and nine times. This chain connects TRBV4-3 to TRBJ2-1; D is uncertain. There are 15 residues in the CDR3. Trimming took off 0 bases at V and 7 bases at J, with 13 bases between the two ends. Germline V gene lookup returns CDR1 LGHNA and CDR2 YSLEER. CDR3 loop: CASSQDRSAFNEQFF. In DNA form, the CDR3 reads TGCGCCAGCAGCCAAGATCGCTCGGCTTTTAATGAGCAGTTCTTC.